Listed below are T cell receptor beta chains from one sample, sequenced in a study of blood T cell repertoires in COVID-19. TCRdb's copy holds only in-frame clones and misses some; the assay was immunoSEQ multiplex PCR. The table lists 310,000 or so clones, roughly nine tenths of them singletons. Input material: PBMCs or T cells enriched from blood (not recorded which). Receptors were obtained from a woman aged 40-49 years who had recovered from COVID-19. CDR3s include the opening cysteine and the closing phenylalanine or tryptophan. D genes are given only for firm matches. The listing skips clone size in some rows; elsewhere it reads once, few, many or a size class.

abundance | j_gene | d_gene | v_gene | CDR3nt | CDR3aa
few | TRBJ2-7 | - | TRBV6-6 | TGTGCCAGCAGTCCTACCCGGCAGGGGGGACAGTACCTCGAGCAGTACTTC | CASSPTRQGGQYLEQYF
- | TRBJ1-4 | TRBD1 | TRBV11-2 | TGTGCCAGCAACCTCGGACAGGGGCCGCTTAATGAAAAACTGTTTTTT | CASNLGQGPLNEKLFF
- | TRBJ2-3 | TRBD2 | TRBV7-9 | TGTGCCAGCAGCTCCGGGACTAGCGCCACAGATACGCAGTATTTT | CASSSGTSATDTQYF
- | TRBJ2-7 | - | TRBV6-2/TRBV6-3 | TGTGCCAGCAGTCCCCGGACAGCCTACGAGCAGTACTTC | CASSPRTAYEQYF
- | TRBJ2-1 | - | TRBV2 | TGTGCCAGCAGTGAAAATCGGGTGTTCTTC | CASSENRVFF
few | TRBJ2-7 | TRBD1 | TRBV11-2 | TGTGCCAGCAGCTTAGCCCCCGGACAGGCTTCCTACGAGCAGTACTTC | CASSLAPGQASYEQYF
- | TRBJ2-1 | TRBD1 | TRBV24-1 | TGTGCCACCAGTCCACAGGGGCTTGGTGAGCAGTTCTTC | CATSPQGLGEQFF
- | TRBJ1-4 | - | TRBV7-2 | TGTGCCAGCAGCTCCACGGGGGTGAGAGAAAAACTGTTTTTT | CASSSTGVREKLFF
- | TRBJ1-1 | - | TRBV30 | TGTGCCTGGAGCCGGGAATGGGACACTGAAGCTTTCTTT | CAWSREWDTEAFF
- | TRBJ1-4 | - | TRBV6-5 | TGTGCCACCTCCATGACAGTTCCTAATGAAAAACTGTTTTTT | CATSMTVPNEKLFF
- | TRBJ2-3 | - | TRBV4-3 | TGCGCCAGCAGCCAAGGGACTAGCACAGATACGCAGTATTTT | CASSQGTSTDTQYF
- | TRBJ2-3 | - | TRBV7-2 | TGTGCCAGCTTTATGAGCGGGACAGATACGCAGTATTTT | CASFMSGTDTQYF
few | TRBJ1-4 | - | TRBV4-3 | TGCGCCAGCAGCCAAGACGGAGGGCGGGATGAAAAACTGTTTTTT | CASSQDGGRDEKLFF
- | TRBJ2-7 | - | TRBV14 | TGTGCCAGCAGCCGTGGCGGGTCTCCCTACGAGCAGTACTTC | CASSRGGSPYEQYF
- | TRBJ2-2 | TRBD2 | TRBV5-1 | TGCGCCAGCAGCTCGGGACTAGCGGGATTAAGTCCCGGGGAGCTGTTTTTT | CASSSGLAGLSPGELFF
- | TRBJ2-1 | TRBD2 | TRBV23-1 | TGCGCCAGCAGTCAAAATGGGGACTACCCCAACAATGAGCAGTTCTTC | CASSQNGDYPNNEQFF
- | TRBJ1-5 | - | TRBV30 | TGTGCCTGGAGTTTAGGGGGGCCCCAGCATTTT | CAWSLGGPQHF
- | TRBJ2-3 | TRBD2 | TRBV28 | TGTGCCAGCAGTTTGGGCCTAGCGGGGAGTGCAGATACGCAGTATTTT | CASSLGLAGSADTQYF
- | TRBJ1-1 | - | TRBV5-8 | TGTGCCAGCAGCTCACTCAGGGGCGGGAACACTGAAGCTTTCTTT | CASSSLRGGNTEAFF
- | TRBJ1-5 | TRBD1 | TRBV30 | TGTGCCTGGGACACAGGGGGCAATCAGCCCCAGCATTTT | CAWDTGGNQPQHF
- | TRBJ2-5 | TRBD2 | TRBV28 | TGTGCCAGCAGTTCTCAGCGGGGAGTGGAGACCCAGTACTTC | CASSSQRGVETQYF
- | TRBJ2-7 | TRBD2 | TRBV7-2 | TGTGCCAGCAGCTTAGTCCGCCCACCGGGACTAGTATCTTACGAGCAGTACTTC | CASSLVRPPGLVSYEQYF
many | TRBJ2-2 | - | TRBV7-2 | TGTGCCAGCAGCTTAGGGCTTAACACGAACACCGGGGAGCTGTTTTTT | CASSLGLNTNTGELFF
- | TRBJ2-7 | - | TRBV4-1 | TGCGCCAGCAGCCAAACCCCGGTGGGGAGCTCCTACGAGCAGTACTTC | CASSQTPVGSSYEQYF
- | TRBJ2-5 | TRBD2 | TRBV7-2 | TGTGCCAGCAGCTTAGGGCGACTAGCGGGAGCAGAGACCCAGTACTTC | CASSLGRLAGAETQYF
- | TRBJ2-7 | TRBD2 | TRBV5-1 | TGCGCCAGCAGCTTGGCCGGGGGGGCTTCCTACGAGCAGTACTTC | CASSLAGGASYEQYF
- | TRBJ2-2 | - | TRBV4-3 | TGCGCCAGCAGCCAAGACCAAGCTGCTGCGAACACCGGGGAGCTGTTTTTT | CASSQDQAAANTGELFF
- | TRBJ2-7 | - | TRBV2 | TGTGCCAGCAGTGATGATGGAGGGCCCGAGCAGTACTTC | CASSDDGGPEQYF
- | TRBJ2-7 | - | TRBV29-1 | TGCAGCGTTGCCCCCTCAGCCTACGAGCAGTACTTC | CSVAPSAYEQYF
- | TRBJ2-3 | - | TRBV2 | TGTGCCAGCAGTCTAGCCCGCACAGATACGCAGTATTTT | CASSLARTDTQYF
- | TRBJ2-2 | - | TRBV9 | TGTGCCAGCAGCGTAGGTCTAGCAGTGACCGGGGAGCTGTTTTTT | CASSVGLAVTGELFF
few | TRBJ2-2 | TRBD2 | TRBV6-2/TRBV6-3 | TGTGCCAGCAGTCCGCACACCTCCGGGACTAGCGTTAACACCGGGGAGCTGTTTTTT | CASSPHTSGTSVNTGELFF
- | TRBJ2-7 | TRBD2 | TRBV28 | TGTGCCAGCAGGGGACTAGCGGGACTCCAGCTCGAGCAGTACTTC | CASRGLAGLQLEQYF
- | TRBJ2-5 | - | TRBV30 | TGTGCCTGGACCCCCTGGGCTCAAGAGACCCAGTACTTC | CAWTPWAQETQYF
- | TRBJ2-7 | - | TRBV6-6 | TGTGCCAGCAGCCCACAGGGAGGGTCAGTTCGGGAGCAGTACTTC | CASSPQGGSVREQYF
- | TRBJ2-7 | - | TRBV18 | TGTGCCAGCTCGCCCGGGACAAACTACGAGCAGTACTTC | CASSPGTNYEQYF
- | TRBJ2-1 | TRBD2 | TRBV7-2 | TGTGCCAGCAGCCCACGGACTAGCGGGAGGGGCACCTACAATGAGCAGTTCTTC | CASSPRTSGRGTYNEQFF
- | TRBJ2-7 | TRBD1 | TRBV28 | TGTGCCAGCAGTTTCCAGGGACAGGGCTCCTACGAGCAGTACTTC | CASSFQGQGSYEQYF
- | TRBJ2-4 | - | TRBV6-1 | TGTGCCAGCAGTGAATTGGAGGAAGCCAAAAACATTCAGTACTTC | CASSELEEAKNIQYF
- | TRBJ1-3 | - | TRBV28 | TGTGCCAGCAGTTTCGGGGGATCTGGAAACACCATATATTTT | CASSFGGSGNTIYF
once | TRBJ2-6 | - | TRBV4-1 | TGCGCCAGCAGCCAATCAGGCTCTGGGGCCAACGTCCTGACTTTC | CASSQSGSGANVLTF
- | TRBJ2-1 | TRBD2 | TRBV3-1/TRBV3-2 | TGTGCCAGCAGCCACGGGACTAGCGGAACCCGAAAGTTCTTC | CASSHGTSGTRKFF
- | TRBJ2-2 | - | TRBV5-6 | TGTGCCAGCAGCTTCGGGACCGGGGAGCTGTTTTTT | CASSFGTGELFF
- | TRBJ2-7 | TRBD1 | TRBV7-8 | TGTGCCAGCAGCTTGAGACAGGGGGCTAGCGAGCAGTACTTC | CASSLRQGASEQYF
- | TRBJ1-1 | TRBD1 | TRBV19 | TGTGCCAGTAGTACAGACAGGGACACTGAAGCTTTCTTT | CASSTDRDTEAFF
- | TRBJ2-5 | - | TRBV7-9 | TGTGCCAGCAGCTTGGGAGCAGGGGGGGAGACCCAGTACTTC | CASSLGAGGETQYF
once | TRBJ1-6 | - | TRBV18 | TGTGCCAGCTCACCTATGAGCTCCTATAATTCACCCCTCCACTTT | CASSPMSSYNSPLHF
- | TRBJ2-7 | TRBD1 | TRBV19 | TGTGCCAGTAGTGCCGGACAGGGTTACGAGCAGTACTTC | CASSAGQGYEQYF
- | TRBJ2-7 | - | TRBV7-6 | TGTGCCAGCAGCTTATCCAGGGTTGGGGAGCAGTACTTC | CASSLSRVGEQYF
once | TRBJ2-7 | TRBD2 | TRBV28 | TGTGCCAGCAGTTCGACCAGCGGGGATTCCTACGAGCAGTACTTC | CASSSTSGDSYEQYF
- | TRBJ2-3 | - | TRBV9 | TGTGCCAGCAGCGTAGTTGCGGGGAGCACAGATACGCAGTATTTT | CASSVVAGSTDTQYF
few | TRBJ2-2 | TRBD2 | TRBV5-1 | TGCGCCAGCCGTTCAGCGGGAGTGGCCGGGGAGCTGTTTTTT | CASRSAGVAGELFF
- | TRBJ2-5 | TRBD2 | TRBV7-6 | TGTGCCAGCAGCCCCGGAGGGGGACTAGCGGGAGGGCAAGAGACCCAGTACTTC | CASSPGGGLAGGQETQYF
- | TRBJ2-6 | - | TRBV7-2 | TGTGCCAGCAGCTTTTCAGGGACTGGGGCCAACGTCCTGACTTTC | CASSFSGTGANVLTF
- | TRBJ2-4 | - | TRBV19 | TGTGCCAGTGGTCGGTCAAACATTCAGTACTTC | CASGRSNIQYF
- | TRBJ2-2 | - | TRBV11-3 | TGTGCCAGCAGCGGAGAGAGCACCGGGGAGCTGTTTTTT | CASSGESTGELFF